This T cell receptor beta chain was recovered during a study of blood T cell repertoires in COVID-19. The CDR3 consists of 16 residues. Germline V gene lookup returns CDR1 MNHEY and CDR2 SVGAGI. Trimming cost V 2 bases and J 4 bases; bases outside gene matches: 8. The authors' processing: Estimation of nucleated cell counts was performed using reference gene primer amplification. Method: immunoSEQ multiplex PCR; TCRdb's copy keeps in-frame clones and lacks some. V and J calls and clone size are as listed in that table; D and trimming were resolved from the DNA. The sample consists of under 35,000 clones, more than 75% of them appearing once.

Sequenced input: peripheral blood. This receptor was identified in a human donor in a cohort sampled during active COVID-19. This chain uses TRBV6-5 with TRBJ2-1; 7 bases are shared with TRBD2. The CDR3 region is CASSYGGSLRYNEQFF. As DNA, the CDR3 is TGTGCCAGCAGTTACGGCGGGAGCCTCCGGTACAATGAGCAGTTCTTC.